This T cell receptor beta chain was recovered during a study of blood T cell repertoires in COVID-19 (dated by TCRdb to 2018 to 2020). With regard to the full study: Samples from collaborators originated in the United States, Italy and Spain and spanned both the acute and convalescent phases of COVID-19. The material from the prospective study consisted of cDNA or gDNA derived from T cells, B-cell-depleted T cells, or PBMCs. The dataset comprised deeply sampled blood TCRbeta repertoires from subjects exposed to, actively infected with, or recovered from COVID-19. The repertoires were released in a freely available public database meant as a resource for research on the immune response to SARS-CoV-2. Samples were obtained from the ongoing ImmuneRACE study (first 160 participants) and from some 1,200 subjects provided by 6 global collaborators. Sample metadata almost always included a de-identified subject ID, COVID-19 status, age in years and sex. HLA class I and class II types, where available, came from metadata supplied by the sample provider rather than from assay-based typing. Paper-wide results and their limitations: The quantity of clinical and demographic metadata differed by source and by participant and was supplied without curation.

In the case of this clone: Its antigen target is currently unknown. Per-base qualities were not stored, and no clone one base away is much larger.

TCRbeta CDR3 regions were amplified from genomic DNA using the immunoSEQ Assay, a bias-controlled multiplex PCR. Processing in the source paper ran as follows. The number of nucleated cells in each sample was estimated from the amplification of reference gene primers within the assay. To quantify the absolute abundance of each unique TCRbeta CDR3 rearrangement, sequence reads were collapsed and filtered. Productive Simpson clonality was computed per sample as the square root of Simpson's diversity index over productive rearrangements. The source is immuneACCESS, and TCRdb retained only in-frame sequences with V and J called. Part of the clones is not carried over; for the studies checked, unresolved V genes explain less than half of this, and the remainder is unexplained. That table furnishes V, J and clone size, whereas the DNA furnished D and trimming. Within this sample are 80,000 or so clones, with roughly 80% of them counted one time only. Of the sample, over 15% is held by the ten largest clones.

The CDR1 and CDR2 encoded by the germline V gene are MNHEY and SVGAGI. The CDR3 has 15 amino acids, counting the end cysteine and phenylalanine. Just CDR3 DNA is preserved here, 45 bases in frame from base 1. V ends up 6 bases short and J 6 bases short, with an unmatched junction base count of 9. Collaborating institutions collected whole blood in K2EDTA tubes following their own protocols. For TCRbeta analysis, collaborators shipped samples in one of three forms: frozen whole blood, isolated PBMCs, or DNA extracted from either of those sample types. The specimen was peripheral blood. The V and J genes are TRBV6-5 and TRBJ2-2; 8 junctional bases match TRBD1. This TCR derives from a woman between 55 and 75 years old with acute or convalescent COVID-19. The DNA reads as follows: TGTGCCAGCAGCCCAGGGGGCGCGTTTTCCGGGGAGCTGTTTTTT. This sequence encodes CASSPGGAFSGELFF.